The clone carrying this T cell receptor beta chain was observed a few times. The antigen remains unidentified. TCRdb analysed the RT-PCR reads with MiXCR anew, one entry per CDR3 protein. This sample has about 780,000 distinct CDR3 sequences, with around 20% found just once. Trimming left V 6 bases short and J 4 bases short, with 16 bases between. Germline assignment: CDR1 SNHLY and CDR2 FYNNEI. The CDR3 sequence is 14 residues long. This entry belongs to a study of response to subunit inactivated influenza vaccine. Study conclusions and caveats: Authors suggested each seasonal influenza vaccination recruits few new T cells.

The chain uses TRBV2 and TRBJ2-7; possible D gene TRBD1, 6 bases. This sequence originates from a man aged 45-65 years who received an inactivated influenza vaccine. Sample: PBMCs from blood, taken 4 to 6 days after vaccination. The CDR3 region is CASSYRESLYEQYF. The CDR3 DNA reads as TGTGCCAGCAGCTACAGGGAGTCTCTGTACGAGCAGTACTTC.